Listed here are 32 T cell receptor beta chains from one sample, sequenced in a study of technical replicates of blood from a few donors. Clones were read by immunoSEQ multiplex PCR, and TCRdb kept only the in-frame ones, dropping some. The sample lists more than 65,000 clones, about 97% seen once, with approximately 0.26% in the top ten. The sample was T cells isolated from PBMCs. These receptors all come from a human donor in good health.

V is TRBV11-3 and J is TRBJ1-1; D not resolved. Germline assignment: CDR1 SGHNT and CDR2 YENEEA. The CDR3 runs 16 residues. The V gene lost 2 bases and the J gene lost 0 bases, with 13 bases spanning the gap. CDR3 protein: CASSLRGAGMNTEAFF. For the CDR3, the DNA is TGTGCCAGCAGCTTACGGGGAGCAGGAATGAACACTGAAGCTTTCTTT.

This chain connects TRBV6-6 to TRBJ2-7, with a possible D match to TRBD2 (6 bases). Trimming took 6 bases from V and 0 from J, leaving 15 bases between them. Germline CDR1 MNHNY, CDR2 SVGAGI (reference sequence). The CDR3 runs to 15 residues. CDR3 sequence (DNA): TGTGCCAGCAGGTGGAGGGGCGAAAGCTCCTACGAGCAGTACTTC. This codes for CASRWRGESSYEQYF.

The chain is built from TRBV30 and TRBJ1-2; 10 bases match TRBD1. The CDR3 loop spans 12 amino acids. Losses at the gene ends were 6 bases for V and 7 bases for J; bases not matched to a gene: 5. Germline CDR1 is GTSNPN and CDR2 is SVGIG (reference sequence). The CDR3 reads CACWGQGIGYTF. In DNA, the CDR3 is TGTGCCTGTTGGGGACAGGGGATTGGCTACACCTTC.

The genes are TRBV5-1 and TRBJ1-3; a weak D match, TRBD1 (5 bases). Germline CDR1 and CDR2: SGHRS and YFSETQ. The V and J ends lost 4 bases and 0 bases respectively, with 14 bases between them. The CDR3 sequence is 16 residues long. Written as DNA, the CDR3 is TGCGCCAGCAGCCCTTCGACAGCTAGCTCTGGAAACACCATATATTTT. As protein: CASSPSTASSGNTIYF.

The rearrangement joins TRBV21-1 to TRBJ1-4; the D call in the table, TRBD1, was not verified against the DNA. TRBV21-1 represents a pseudogene. The length of the CDR3 is 17 residues. For the CDR3, the DNA is TGTGCCAGCAGTCCGACATTATACAAGGTGCATAATGAAAAACTGTTTTTT. Its protein product is CASSPTLYKVHNEKLFF.

The chain recombines TRBV7-2 with TRBJ1-1, with unresolved D. Trimming cost V 8 bases and J 0 bases, with 10 bases left between them. Per germline, CDR1 SGHTA and CDR2 FQGNSA. CDR3 length equals 13 residues. This CDR3 is CASATSVNTEAFF. CDR3 sequence (DNA): TGTGCCAGCGCCACGAGTGTGAACACTGAAGCTTTCTTT.

V gene TRBV27 combines with J gene TRBJ2-7, with D maybe TRBD1 (5 bases). Germline V gene lookup returns CDR1 MNHEY and CDR2 SMNVEV (reference sequence). V lost 2 bases to trimming and J lost 3 bases, with 8 bases between them. The CDR3 has 13 residues. CDR3 protein: CASSLTGYYEQYF. CDR3 DNA: TGTGCCAGCAGTTTAACAGGATACTACGAGCAGTACTTC.

The chain links TRBV5-6 to TRBJ1-5, with a tentative D call TRBD1 (6 bases). V lost 1 base and J 4 bases, leaving 9 bases between the germline ends. This CDR3 has 14 residues. Germline assignment: CDR1 SGHDT and CDR2 YYEEEE. CDR3 in amino acids: CASSLYRANQPQHF. In DNA, the CDR3 is TGTGCCAGCAGCTTGTACAGGGCTAATCAGCCCCAGCATTTT.

This sequence joins TRBV6-5 and TRBJ1-1; a weak D match, TRBD1 (5 bases). The CDR3 extends over 15 amino acids. Trimming took off 2 bases at V and 1 base at J, with 11 bases between the two ends. Germline-derived CDR1 and CDR2 are MNHEY and SVGAGI. The CDR3 DNA reads as TGTGCCAGCAGTTACGGTTGGGGGGGGAACACTGAAGCTTTCTTT. This gives the protein CASSYGWGGNTEAFF.

The chain recombines TRBV6-5 with TRBJ2-7, with D perhaps matching TRBD2 (5 bases). The CDR3 covers 14 residues. CDR1 and CDR2 (germline): MNHEY, SVGAGI. The V end was cut by 2 bases, the J end by 3 bases, with 11 bases between. This CDR3 reads CASSYREYLYEQYF. CDR3 sequence (DNA): TGTGCCAGCAGTTACAGGGAGTACCTCTACGAGCAGTACTTC.

V gene TRBV29-1 combines with J gene TRBJ1-2; no reliable D call. CDR1 is SQVTM, CDR2 ANQGSEA, per germline. The CDR3 runs to 12 residues. Trimming cost V 7 bases and J 2 bases, with 11 bases left between them. The CDR3 DNA is TGCAGCGCTAGCGGTGGGAACTATGGCTACACCTTC. Its translation is CSASGGNYGYTF.

This clone was recorded only once. V gene TRBV25-1 combines with J gene TRBJ2-1; TRBD2 might be the D (6 bases). Trimming removed 2 bases at V and 6 bases at J, with 14 bases between. The CDR3 covers 15 residues. The V gene's germline CDR1 is MGHDK and CDR2 SYGVNS. DNA of the CDR3: TGTGCCAGCAGTGAAGCGGCGGGACTCCCCAATGAGCAGTTCTTC. Its protein product is CASSEAAGLPNEQFF.

The rearrangement links TRBV29-1 to TRBJ1-1, with D hard to call. The CDR3 loop spans 13 amino acids. Trimming removed 3 bases at V and 0 bases at J, with 8 bases between. CDR1 is SQVTM and CDR2 is ANQGSEA in the germline V gene. The CDR3 coding sequence is TGCAGCGTTGAGGAGGGCTTGAACACTGAAGCTTTCTTT. Residues: CSVEEGLNTEAFF.

This chain uses TRBV7-2 with TRBJ1-2; D not resolved. The length of the CDR3 is 12 residues. Germline V gives CDR1 SGHTA, CDR2 FQGNSA. V was clipped by 3 bases and J by 3 bases, with 5 bases between them. The CDR3 DNA sequence: TGTGCCAGCAGCTTCCCGGACTATGGCTACACCTTC. Translating gives CASSFPDYGYTF. Full variable domain (outside the CDR3, taken from reference TRBV7-2 and TRBJ1-2): GAGVSQSPSNKVTEKGKDVELRCDPISGHTALYWYRQSLGQGLEFLIYFQGNSAPDKSGLPSDRFSAERTGGSVSTLTIQRTQQEDSAVYLCASSFPDYGYTFGSGTRLTVV.

This clone was seen more than once but under ten times. This chain uses TRBV5-1 with TRBJ2-2; D is possibly TRBD1 (6 bases). V gave up 3 bases and J gave up 3 bases, with 12 bases separating them. The V gene's germline CDR1 is SGHRS and CDR2 YFSETQ. This CDR3 is built from 15 residues. CDR3 DNA sequence: TGCGCCAGCAGCTCTCGGACAGTATACACCGGGGAGCTGTTTTTT. The encoded protein is CASSSRTVYTGELFF.

The chain carries TRBV5-6 and TRBJ1-2, with TRBD1 matching over 8 bases. This CDR3 spans 15 amino acids. The ends lost 2 bases at V and 8 bases at J; junction bases unmatched: 11. Germline CDR1 reads SGHDT; CDR2 reads YYEEEE. CDR3 residues: CASSLMAGGLAGYTF. DNA of the CDR3: TGTGCCAGCAGCTTAATGGCAGGGGGCCTGGCCGGCTACACCTTC.

This sequence joins TRBV5-1 and TRBJ2-1; TRBD1 aligns across 9 bases. V trimming: 7 bases; J trimming: 5 bases; junction bases outside the gene matches: 10. Looked up from germline, CDR1 is SGHRS and CDR2 is YFSETQ. This CDR3 has 15 amino acids. For the CDR3, the DNA is TGCGCCAGCTGGGACGGACAGGGGTGGCACAATGAGCAGTTCTTC. Translation: CASWDGQGWHNEQFF.

The V and J genes are TRBV2 and TRBJ1-5; D not resolved. This CDR3 region has 14 residues. Trimming removed 4 bases at V and 3 bases at J, with 10 bases between. The germline gives CDR1 SNHLY, CDR2 FYNNEI. The CDR3 DNA is TGTGCCAGCAGTGGGGCCGTCGCCAATCAGCCCCAGCATTTT. This codes for CASSGAVANQPQHF.

This clone came up once. The chain couples TRBV5-1 to TRBJ2-5; D is perhaps TRBD2 (5 bases). The V end lost 0 bases, the J end lost 3 bases, and 15 bases lay between the germline ends. Germline-derived CDR1 and CDR2 are SGHRS and YFSETQ. This CDR3 is 16 amino acids long. This CDR3 reads CASSLVLAGLEETQYF. Here the CDR3 DNA reads TGCGCCAGCAGCTTGGTATTGGCGGGTTTGGAAGAGACCCAGTACTTC.

The chain employs TRBV28 and TRBJ2-7; 7 bases agree with TRBD1. V trimming: 2 bases; J trimming: 1 base; junction bases outside the gene matches: 8. Germline V CDR1 and CDR2: MDHEN, SYDVKM. The CDR3 is 16 amino acids. The CDR3 DNA follows: TGTGCCAGCAGTTTACCTGGACAGGAAATTTCCTACGAGCAGTACTTC. This translates into CASSLPGQEISYEQYF.

Written as DNA, the CDR3 is TGTGCCAGCAGCCGGACTAATCCGAGCACAGATACGCAGTATTTT. It codes for CASSRTNPSTDTQYF. The chain combines TRBV11-2 with TRBJ2-3; weak D call: TRBD2 (6 bases). The CDR3 has 15 amino acids. The germline V and J ends were trimmed by 5 bases and 0 bases, with 12 bases remaining between them. Germline V gene data show CDR1 as SGHAT and CDR2 as FQNNGV.

This chain uses TRBV27 with TRBJ1-1; 8 bases align to TRBD1. Germline V gene lookup returns CDR1 MNHEY and CDR2 SMNVEV (reference sequence). V was clipped by 5 bases and J by 3 bases; unmatched bases: 5. CDR3 size: 14 residues. CDR3 nucleotides: TGTGCCAGCAGTGTCAGGGGGCGTGACACTGAAGCTTTCTTT. Protein sequence: CASSVRGRDTEAFF.

The V and J genes are TRBV2 and TRBJ2-7; 11 bases agree with TRBD1. CDR3 size: 15 residues. In germline, CDR1 is SNHLY, CDR2 FYNNEI. V shed 5 bases, J shed 1 base, and the junction held 4 bases outside the gene matches. The CDR3 nucleotides are TGTGCCAGCAGTCCGGACAGGGGGCTGTCCTACGAGCAGTACTTC. It specifies CASSPDRGLSYEQYF. Full variable domain (rest looked up from reference TRBV2 and TRBJ2-7): EPEVTQTPSHQVTQMGQEVILRCVPISNHLYFYWYRQILGQKVEFLVSFYNNEISEKSEIFDDQFSVERPDGSNFTLKIRSTKLEDSAMYFCASSPDRGLSYEQYFGPGTRLTVT.

The rearrangement uses TRBV5-1 and TRBJ2-3, with 14 bases aligning to TRBD2. J gave up 5 bases and V 5 bases, and 1 base lay outside the gene matches. The CDR3 is made up of 14 amino acids. Looked up from germline, CDR1 is SGHRS and CDR2 is YFSETQ. The CDR3 DNA reads as TGCGCCAGCAGAGGACTAGCGGGAGGAGATACGCAGTATTTT. Protein sequence: CASRGLAGGDTQYF. The full variable domain, rest sourced from reference TRBV5-1 and TRBJ2-3, is KAGVTQTPRYLIKTRGQQVTLSCSPISGHRSVSWYQQTPGQGLQFLFEYFSETQRNKGNFPGRFSGRQFSNSRSEMNVSTLELGDSALYLCASRGLAGGDTQYFGPGTRLTVL.

The chain uses TRBV7-9 and TRBJ2-7; no reliable D call. V lost 0 bases, J lost 3 bases, and 21 bases lay in between. Germline V lookup: CDR1 SEHNR, CDR2 FQNEAQ (reference sequence). CDR3 length: 18 amino acids. The CDR3 nucleotides are TGTGCCAGCAGCTTAGCGGTTATGTCGTCCCCTTCCGGCTACGAGCAGTACTTC. Its translation is CASSLAVMSSPSGYEQYF.

The chain recombines TRBV7-2 with TRBJ2-7; a possible D gene is TRBD2 (6 bases). Germline CDR1 is SGHTA and CDR2 is FQGNSA. CDR3 length: 15 residues. V lost 7 bases, J lost 3 bases, and 19 bases lay in between. The CDR3 protein is CASTPEGSLNYEQYF. CDR3 nucleotide sequence: TGTGCCAGCACCCCGGAGGGGTCCTTAAACTACGAGCAGTACTTC.

In its sample, this clone was seen once. The rearrangement joins TRBV18 to TRBJ1-5, with unresolved D. The germline V gene has CDR1 KGHSH and CDR2 LQKENI. V was pared by 3 bases and J by 8 bases, with 14 bases between. The CDR3 extends over 14 amino acids. The DNA for the CDR3 is TGTGCCAGCTCACCTAACCTAAGCGAGGAGCCCCAGCATTTT. It specifies CASSPNLSEEPQHF. Full variable domain (rest looked up from reference TRBV18 and TRBJ1-5): NAGVMQNPRHLVRRRGQEARLRCSPMKGHSHVYWYRQLPEEGLKFMVYLQKENIIDESGMPKERFSAEFPKEGPSILRIQQVVRGDSAAYFCASSPNLSEEPQHFGDGTRLSIL.

V gene TRBV6-6 combines with J gene TRBJ1-5; D unclear. The CDR3 loop spans 11 amino acids. Germline-derived CDR1 and CDR2 are MNHNY and SVGAGI (reference sequence). Deletions cut 5 bases from V and 4 bases from J, with 3 bases between. The chain's CDR3 is CASSPNQPQHF. The CDR3 DNA is TGTGCCAGCAGTCCAAATCAGCCCCAGCATTTT.

This chain uses TRBV7-8 with TRBJ2-2, with 7 positions matching TRBD2. This CDR3 is built from 16 residues. Germline V gives CDR1 SGHVS, CDR2 FQNEAQ. The V segment lost 1 base and the J segment 7 bases; nucleotides outside the gene matches: 9. The CDR3, as DNA: TGTGCCAGCAGCTTAGATTTCGGGGCGGGAGTCGGGGAGCTGTTTTTT. It is translated as CASSLDFGAGVGELFF.

The chain combines TRBV18 with TRBJ1-5; no clear D. CDR1 and CDR2 (germline): KGHSH, LQKENI. The CDR3 length is 12 residues. Trimming removed 6 bases at V and 7 bases at J, with 10 bases between. CDR3 coding DNA: TGTGCCAGCTCCTCAGGTCCGCAGCCCCAGCATTTT. This sequence encodes CASSSGPQPQHF. Based on the CDR3 plus reference TRBV18 and TRBJ1-5, the full variable domain is NAGVMQNPRHLVRRRGQEARLRCSPMKGHSHVYWYRQLPEEGLKFMVYLQKENIIDESGMPKERFSAEFPKEGPSILRIQQVVRGDSAAYFCASSSGPQPQHFGDGTRLSIL.

This chain uses TRBV2 with TRBJ2-1; TRBD2 agrees at 7 bases. V gave up 6 bases and J gave up 4 bases; unmatched junction bases: 6. CDR1 and CDR2 (germline): SNHLY, FYNNEI. The CDR3 has 14 amino acids. The CDR3 reads CASRGAGTYNEQFF. The CDR3 DNA follows: TGTGCCAGCAGAGGAGCGGGGACTTACAATGAGCAGTTCTTC. Together with reference TRBV2 and TRBJ2-1, the CDR3 gives the full variable domain: EPEVTQTPSHQVTQMGQEVILRCVPISNHLYFYWYRQILGQKVEFLVSFYNNEISEKSEIFDDQFSVERPDGSNFTLKIRSTKLEDSAMYFCASRGAGTYNEQFFGPGTRLTVL.

The chain is built from TRBV5-1 and TRBJ2-4, with 10 bases that match TRBD1. CDR1 and CDR2 (germline): SGHRS, YFSETQ. This CDR3 contains 15 residues. V lost 4 bases to trimming and J lost 7 bases; unmatched junction nucleotides: 8. CDR3 sequence reads: CASSLTTGGLNIQYF. CDR3 DNA sequence: TGCGCCAGCAGCCTCACGACAGGGGGCTTGAACATTCAGTACTTC.